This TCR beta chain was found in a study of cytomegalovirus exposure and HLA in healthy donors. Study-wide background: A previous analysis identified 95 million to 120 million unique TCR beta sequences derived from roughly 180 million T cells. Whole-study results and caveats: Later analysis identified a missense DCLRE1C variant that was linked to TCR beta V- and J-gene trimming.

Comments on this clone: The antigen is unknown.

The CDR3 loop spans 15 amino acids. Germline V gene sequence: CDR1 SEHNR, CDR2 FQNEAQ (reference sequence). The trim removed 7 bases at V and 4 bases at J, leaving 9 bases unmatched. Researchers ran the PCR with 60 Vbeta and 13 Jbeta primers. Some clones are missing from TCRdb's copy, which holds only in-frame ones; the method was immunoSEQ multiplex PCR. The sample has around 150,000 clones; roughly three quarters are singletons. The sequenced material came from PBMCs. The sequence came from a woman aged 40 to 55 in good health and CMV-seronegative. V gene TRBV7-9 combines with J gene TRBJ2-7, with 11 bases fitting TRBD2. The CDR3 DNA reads TGTGCCAGCACCCATGCCGGGACTAGCGGTTACGAGCAGTACTTC. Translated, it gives CASTHAGTSGYEQYF.